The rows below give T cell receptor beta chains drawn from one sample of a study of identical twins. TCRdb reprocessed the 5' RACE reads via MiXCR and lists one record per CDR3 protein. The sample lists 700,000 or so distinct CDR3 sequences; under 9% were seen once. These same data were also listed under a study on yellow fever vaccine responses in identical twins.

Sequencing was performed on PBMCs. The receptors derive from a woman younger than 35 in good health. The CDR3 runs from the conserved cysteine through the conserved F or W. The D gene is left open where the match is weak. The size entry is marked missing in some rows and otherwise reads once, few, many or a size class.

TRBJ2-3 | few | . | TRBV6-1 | TGTGCCAGCAGTGCGGCGGGGACCACAGATACGCAGTATTTT | CASSAAGTTDTQYF
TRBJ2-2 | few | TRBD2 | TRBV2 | TGTGCCAGCAGTGAATATTCCCGGACTAGCGGTGACACCGGGGAGCTGTTTTTT | CASSEYSRTSGDTGELFF
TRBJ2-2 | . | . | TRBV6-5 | TGTGCCAGCAGTTACTTTCCAGTGGGGGAAGTGAACACCGGGGAGCTGTTTTTT | CASSYFPVGEVNTGELFF
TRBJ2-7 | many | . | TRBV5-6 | TGTGCCAGCAGCCCTGGTGGCTACCTCTCCTACGAGCAGTACTTC | CASSPGGYLSYEQYF
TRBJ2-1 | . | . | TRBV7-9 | TGTGCCAGCAGCTTAAGGACAGAGGACGGTGGGCAGTTCTTC | CASSLRTEDGGQFF
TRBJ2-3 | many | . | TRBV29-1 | TGCAGCGTCCCTCAGTCAGATACGCAGTATTTT | CSVPQSDTQYF
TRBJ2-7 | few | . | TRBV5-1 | TGCGCCAGCAGCTTGAATCGGGGCGGGACCTACGAGCAGTACTTC | CASSLNRGGTYEQYF
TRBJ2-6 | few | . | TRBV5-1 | TGCGCCAGCAGCCTACAGGGGTTGGACTACTCTGGGGCCAACGTCCTGACTTTC | CASSLQGLDYSGANVLTF
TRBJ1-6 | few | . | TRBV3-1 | TGTGCCAGCAGCCAAGTGACAGATAATTCACCCCTCCACTTT | CASSQVTDNSPLHF
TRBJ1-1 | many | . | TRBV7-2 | TGTGCCAGCAGCACGGACGGACTGAACACTGAAGCTTTCTTT | CASSTDGLNTEAFF
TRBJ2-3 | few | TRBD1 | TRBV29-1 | TGCAGCGCTGACAGGGGAGTAACAGATACGCAGTATTTT | CSADRGVTDTQYF
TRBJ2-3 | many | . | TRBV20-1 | TGCAGTCTGTGGGACTCCCACACAGATACGCAGTATTTT | CSLWDSHTDTQYF
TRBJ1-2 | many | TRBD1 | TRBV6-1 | TGTGCCAGCAGTCCCCGACAGGGAATGGACTATGGCTACACCTTC | CASSPRQGMDYGYTF
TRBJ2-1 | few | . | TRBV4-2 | TGTGCCAGCAGCCAAGGTATCTCGGGGTACAATGAGCAGTTCTTC | CASSQGISGYNEQFF
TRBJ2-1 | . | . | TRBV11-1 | TGTGCCACAGAAAGCTTCGTACGAGTACAGGGTGCCTACAATGAGCAGTTCTTC | CATESFVRVQGAYNEQFF
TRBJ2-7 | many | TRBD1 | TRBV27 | TGTGCCAGCAGCGACAGGGCCCTCAACTACGAGCAGTACTTC | CASSDRALNYEQYF
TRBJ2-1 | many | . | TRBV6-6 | TGTGCCAGCGGTCAGAGCTCCTACAATGAGCAGTTCTTC | CASGQSSYNEQFF
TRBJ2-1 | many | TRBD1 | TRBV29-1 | TGCAGCGGGGGACAGGGCTTTCGCAATGAGCAGTTCTTC | CSGGQGFRNEQFF
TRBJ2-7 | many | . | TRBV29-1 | TGCAGCGTCCGCGCTAGTGTCTACGAGCAGTACTTC | CSVRASVYEQYF
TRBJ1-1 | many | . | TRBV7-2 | TGTGCCAGCAGCGAGTTCACCGGGGTTGAAGCTTTCTTT | CASSEFTGVEAFF
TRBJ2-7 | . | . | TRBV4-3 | TGCGCCAGCAGCCAAGATCGCGGGTTTTACGAGCAGTACTTC | CASSQDRGFYEQYF
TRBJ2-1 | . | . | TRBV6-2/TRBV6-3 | TGTGCCAGCAGTTACGTCGCCCTCTCCTACAATGAGCAGTTCTTC | CASSYVALSYNEQFF